The TCR beta chain under discussion was sequenced for a study of T cell changes during pregnancy in multiple sclerosis. TCRdb's copy holds only in-frame clones and misses some; the assay was immunoSEQ multiplex PCR. In the table there are some 21,000 clones, around 90% of which are singletons. The CDR3 loop spans 16 amino acids. Germline loops: CDR1 SGHDN, CDR2 FVKESK. The V gene lost 3 bases and the J gene lost 0 bases, with 13 bases spanning the gap. The sequence came from a female donor in good health, enrolled as a control in a pregnancy study. The chain joins TRBV14 to TRBJ2-3, with D unresolved. The specimen was CD8+ T cells from peripheral blood mononuclear cells, collected in the second trimester of pregnancy. The CDR3 region has the DNA TGTGCCAGCAGCCAGGCCTACTACCATAGCACAGATACGCAGTATTTT. As protein: CASSQAYYHSTDTQYF.